One sample yielded the 9 T cell receptor beta chains listed below, sequenced in a study of spatial heterogeneity in lung cancer. Findings and limits, study-wide: Mutation tallies in tumors tracked expanded intratumoral alpha and beta TCR counts.

TCRdb itself ran the 5' RACE reads through MiXCR, one entry per CDR3 protein. The table records over a thousand distinct CDR3 sequences, about 10% of them present only once. These receptors are not linked to any known antigen. Time point noted: sample taken at primary tumor resection. The sample in question was lung tumor tissue, obtained at surgery. The receptors come from a female donor with early-stage non-small cell lung cancer.

In this sample, this clonotype turned up a few times. Because this beta chain is a stray read in a library intended to capture alpha chains, its abundance should not be given much weight. V is TRBV7-8 and J is TRBJ1-1; D gene unclear. Germline CDR1 SGHVS, CDR2 FQNEAQ. V was cut by 5 bases and J by 1 base, with 8 bases left in between. The CDR3 length is 13 residues. CDR3 DNA: TGTGCCAGCAGCCTGGATTCGAACACTGAAGCTTTCTTT. This gives the protein CASSLDSNTEAFF.

With regard to this clonotype: The size of this beta chain means little, since it is a stray read in a library made for alpha chains. This rearrangement joins TRBV7-9 to TRBJ2-4; unclear D gene. The CDR3 has 16 residues. With 6 bases removed from V and 1 base from J, the gap between germline ends came to 16 bases. The germline gives CDR1 SEHNR, CDR2 FQNEAQ (reference sequence). The CDR3 is CASSRTVLMAKNIQYF. The CDR3 DNA follows: TGTGCCAGCAGTCGTACAGTCCTTATGGCCAAAAACATTCAGTACTTC.

About this clonotype: This beta chain slipped into a library made for alpha chains as a stray read, so its size is not meaningful. The chain uses TRBV19 and TRBJ2-2; no clear D. Trimming removed 4 bases at V and 0 bases at J, with 3 bases between. The CDR3 runs 13 residues. Looked up from germline, CDR1 is LNHDA and CDR2 is SQIVND (reference sequence). The CDR3 sequence is CASSNANTGELFF. The CDR3 nucleotides read TGTGCCAGTAGTAACGCGAACACCGGGGAGCTGTTTTTT.

This clonotype is labeled as medium-sized. Little can be read into the size of this beta chain, an off-target read in a library designed for alpha chains. This chain uses TRBV7-8 with TRBJ1-5, with TRBD1 identical over 12 bases. The germline V gene encodes CDR1 SGHVS and CDR2 FQNEAQ. The CDR3 sequence is 18 residues long. Trimming removed 1 base from V and 6 bases from J; junction bases left unmatched: 10. The CDR3 region is CASSLGDRGRDSIQPQHF. In DNA form, the CDR3 reads TGTGCCAGCAGCTTAGGGGACAGGGGGCGGGATTCCATTCAGCCCCAGCATTTT.

This clonotype ranks as medium-sized. This beta chain is an off-target read within a library intended for alpha chains, so its frequency means little. The V call is TRBV10-3, the J call TRBJ2-7; D ambiguous. This CDR3 has 12 amino acids. Germline V gene lookup returns CDR1 ENHRY and CDR2 SYGVKD. Trimming cost V 2 bases and J 4 bases, with 6 bases left between them. The CDR3 protein is CAISETLYEQYF. CDR3 sequence (DNA): TGTGCCATCAGTGAGACTCTGTACGAGCAGTACTTC.

By its share, this clonotype is large. Since the library was made to target alpha chains, this beta chain is a stray read and its abundance is not meaningful. The chain uses TRBV6-5 and TRBJ2-7; no clear D gene. The CDR3 spans 10 residues. V dropped 9 bases and J dropped 4 bases, with 7 bases sitting between them. Germline-derived CDR1 and CDR2 are MNHEY and SVGAGI. The CDR3, as DNA: TGTGCCAGTGGAGCTTACGAGCAGTACTTC. Translation gives CASGAYEQYF.

This clonotype came up many times. This beta chain appears as a stray read in a library generated for alpha chains; its size is not informative. The CDR3 coding sequence is TGTGCCAGCAGTCTACAGGGGGCGGATAATTCACCCCTCCACTTT. It translates to CASSLQGADNSPLHF. The rearrangement links TRBV28 to TRBJ1-6; 9 bases fit TRBD1. From germline, CDR1 is MDHEN and CDR2 SYDVKM. With 5 bases clipped from V and 5 bases from J, the junction kept 4 bases outside the gene matches. CDR3 size: 15 residues.

In its sample, this clonotype ranks as large. Being off target in a library aimed at alpha chains, this beta chain has a size of little meaning. The chain carries TRBV19 and TRBJ2-4; possible D gene TRBD2, 6 bases. The CDR3 is made up of 15 amino acids. The germline V gene encodes CDR1 LNHDA and CDR2 SQIVND (reference sequence). Trimming pared 7 bases from V and 6 bases from J, leaving 19 bases between. The CDR3: CASTSGGALGNIQYF. The CDR3 DNA reads TGTGCCAGTACCTCAGGAGGGGCGCTTGGAAACATTCAGTACTTC.

Relative to its sample, this clonotype is large. This beta chain is a stray sequence in a library constructed for alpha chains; its clone size is not meaningful. The J gene is TRBJ2-1, the V gene TRBV24-1, with 7 bases identical to TRBD2. J gave up 4 bases and V 4 bases, and 12 bases lay outside the gene matches. The germline gives CDR1 KGHDR, CDR2 SFDVKD. There are 17 residues in the CDR3. CDR3 residues: CATSDQAGEGSYNEQFF. The DNA for the CDR3 is TGTGCCACCAGTGACCAAGCCGGGGAGGGGAGTTACAATGAGCAGTTCTTC.